The clone carrying this TCR beta chain was observed many times. Its specificity is not known. Time point defined: patch test 1, 2 weeks after DPC sensitization. Treatment specified: therapeutic diphenylcyclopropenone sensitization with weekly scalp DPC. People who gave samples had alopecia, were 18 to 70 years old, and were suitable for DPC. Unique molecular identifiers were affixed to discrete cDNA molecules within the library. TCRdb independently ran MiXCR on the RACE reads; one entry per CDR3 protein. The table lists 100,000 to 150,000 distinct CDR3 sequences, 12% to 15% of them singletons. This entry belongs to a study of human T cells and chemical hapten exposure. Study in general: Donors were sensitized with 2% DPC on the upper inner arm. Overall study findings and caveats: There were significantly more large CDR3 similarity clusters among expanded TCRs than among controls.

The germline CDR1 and CDR2 sequences are SEHNR and FQNEAQ (reference sequence). The CDR3 is 16 residues long. Trimming left V 4 bases short and J 0 bases short, with 13 bases between. The chain has TRBV7-9 and TRBJ2-1; D ambiguous. The source was whole blood, collected in connection with sensitization to the hapten diphenylcyclopropenone (DPC). The TCR sequence derives from a man aged 18-30 years with alopecia areata. Some clones in this sample may be carry-over from other donors' samples. CDR3 in amino acids: CASSSEDEHSYNEQFF. CDR3 nucleotides: TGTGCCAGCAGCTCAGAGGACGAACACTCCTACAATGAGCAGTTCTTC.